This T cell receptor beta chain appears in the sequencing data of a study of regulatory T cells in long-lasting Graves disease. General study points: The small sample size may have reduced accuracy. The number of shared public clonotypes was higher in persistent patients (fewer than 3,000) than new patients (around 960).

This clonotype occurred a few times. Antigen: not known. Compared with germline, one end of the junction differs, possibly owing to a read error. Assembly of TCR beta libraries relied on iRepertoire HTBI primers together with Arm-PCR of CDR3 regions. TCRdb re-derived calls from the multiplex PCR reads in MiXCR, one entry per CDR3 protein. The table records roughly 440,000 distinct CDR3 sequences, approximately 16% of them present only once. The sample's time point: newly diagnosed GD, antithyroid drugs for less than 3 months. Extracted RNA from PBMCs served as the source of the TCR library. The CDR3 has 15 residues. Germline loops: CDR1 MDHEN, CDR2 SYDVKM. A further study also used this sample, focusing on T cells in Graves' hyperthyroidism and ophthalmopathy. That source notes: Primed by the HTBI set, a first-round RT-PCR was run on the TCR CDR3.

The chain is built from TRBV28 and TRBJ1-1, with 7 bases fitting TRBD1. The clonotype was recovered from a young woman with Graves disease. The starting material was peripheral blood mononuclear cells (PBMCs), obtained at new diagnosis, from a patient treated with antithyroid drugs. Written as DNA, the CDR3 is TGTGCCAGCAATTTAGGGGGCAGGGGGAACACTGAAGCTTTCTTT. Its protein is CASNLGGRGNTEAFF.